This entry describes one T cell receptor (beta chain). Its antigen is as yet unknown. This sample is part of a study of graft-versus-host responses after intestinal transplantation. Study details: Every one of the recipients received anti-thymocyte globulin induction and afterwards took tacrolimus and steroids for three to four years. Whole-study findings and limits: Analysis identified GvH clones in recipient marrow, with some appearing first in ileum or blood. HvG clone declines early post-transplant were associated with peak circulating GvH levels. Elevated graft-versus-host to host-versus-graft clonal ratios in allografts were recorded for patients with graft-donor T cell macrochimerism.

The V gene's germline CDR1 is SGHTA and CDR2 FQGNSA. The ends were cut back, 3 bases at V and 7 bases at J, with 18 bases in the middle. This CDR3 is built from 15 residues. Clones were sequenced by immunoSEQ multiplex PCR, and TCRdb holds only the in-frame ones, with some missing. The repertoire holds 80,000 to 100,000 clones, with roughly 91% as singletons. V usage is TRBV7-2 and J usage is TRBJ1-2; possibly TRBD1 for D (6 bases). This specimen consisted of unstimulated CD4+ T cells sorted from spleen or lymph node cells, obtained before transplant. This sequence was found in a human donor who was the organ donor for an intestinal transplant. The CDR3 DNA reads as TGTGCCAGCAGCTTCAACTGGGGGGGGGCTGGTGGCTACACCTTC. It translates to CASSFNWGGAGGYTF. Together with reference TRBV7-2 and TRBJ1-2, the CDR3 gives the full variable domain: GAGVSQSPSNKVTEKGKDVELRCDPISGHTALYWYRQSLGQGLEFLIYFQGNSAPDKSGLPSDRFSAERTGGSVSTLTIQRTQQEDSAVYLCASSFNWGGAGGYTFGSGTRLTVV.